Presented here are 20 T cell receptor beta chains from one specimen sequenced in a study of T cell responses to AZD1222 COVID-19 vaccine. TCRdb keeps only in-frame clones here, not all; method: immunoSEQ multiplex PCR. The data hold approximately 140,000 clones, with about 91% observed a single time. Specimen: peripheral blood, collected 28 days after the second AZD1222 dose. These receptors were taken from an adult who received the AZD1222 COVID-19 vaccine.

Turning to this clone: Other DNA sequences from this sample encode an identical CDR3 as well. The rearrangement joins TRBV7-9 to TRBJ2-1; D remains unclear. This CDR3 contains 12 residues. V shed 3 bases and J shed 6 bases, with 6 bases lying between them. CDR1 SEHNR and CDR2 FQNEAQ come from the germline V gene (reference sequence). CDR3 in amino acids: CASSLDGNEQFF. The DNA of the CDR3 is TGTGCCAGCAGCTTGGATGGCAATGAGCAGTTCTTC.

The V and J genes are TRBV7-3 and TRBJ2-5; TRBD1 aligns across 7 bases. The CDR3 contains 13 residues. The germline V gene has CDR1 SGHTA and CDR2 FQGTGA. V lost 2 bases, J lost 7 bases, and 4 bases stayed unmatched. The CDR3 loop is CASSLDRVATQYF. The DNA for the CDR3 is TGTGCCAGCAGCTTAGACAGGGTGGCGACCCAGTACTTC.

V is TRBV21-1 and J is TRBJ2-5. TRBV21-1 is designated a pseudogene. This CDR3 spans 14 amino acids. The CDR3, as DNA: TGTGCCAGCAGCCCCCGCCGGCCACAAGGGACCCAGTACTTC. Its translation is CASSPRRPQGTQYF.

This chain uses TRBV11-3 with TRBJ1-1; tentatively, D is TRBD1 (5 bases). Germline V gene sequence: CDR1 SGHNT, CDR2 YENEEA. The V and J ends lost 2 bases and 1 base respectively, with 8 bases between them. The CDR3 covers 14 residues. The CDR3 loop is CASSLTGGNTEAFF. CDR3 nucleotide sequence: TGTGCCAGCAGCTTAACTGGGGGGAACACTGAAGCTTTCTTT.

This sequence joins TRBV7-9 and TRBJ2-1, with 10 bases matching TRBD2. The germline V gene has CDR1 SEHNR and CDR2 FQNEAQ (reference sequence). V lost 2 bases, J lost 5 bases, and 3 bases stayed unmatched. The CDR3 is made up of 15 amino acids. The CDR3 DNA reads as TGTGCCAGCAGCTTATCACTAGCGGGGCACAATGAGCAGTTCTTC. It yields the protein CASSLSLAGHNEQFF.

The chain carries TRBV5-1 and TRBJ1-1; possibly TRBD1 for D (6 bases). The CDR3 spans 14 residues. Germline V CDR1 and CDR2: SGHRS, YFSETQ. The V gene lost 0 bases and the J gene lost 4 bases, with 10 bases spanning the gap. The CDR3 DNA is TGCGCCAGCAGCTTGGATGGGGGGCCCACTGAAGCTTTCTTT. Protein product: CASSLDGGPTEAFF.

CDR3 region: CAWNKGGEKLFF. For the CDR3, the DNA is TGTGCCTGGAATAAGGGTGGGGAAAAACTGTTTTTT. The rearrangement links TRBV30 to TRBJ1-4, with no clear D. V lost 4 bases, J lost 8 bases, and 11 bases lay in between. CDR3 length: 12 residues. Germline V lookup: CDR1 GTSNPN, CDR2 SVGIG (reference sequence).

This clone was recorded once. The rearrangement joins TRBV4-3 to TRBJ2-1; 15 bases match TRBD2. J gave up 7 bases and V 3 bases, and 7 bases lay outside the gene matches. The CDR3 consists of 17 residues. Germline assignment: CDR1 LGHNA and CDR2 YSLEER. The CDR3 reads CASSHSAGTSGRNEQFF. In nucleotides, the CDR3 is TGCGCCAGCAGCCATTCAGCAGGGACTAGCGGGAGGAATGAGCAGTTCTTC.

The table lists this clone with a few counts. The gene calls are TRBV12-3 or TRBV12-4 and TRBJ1-5; TRBD1 might be the D (5 bases). The CDR3 has 13 amino acids. V was shortened by 6 bases and J by 7 bases, with 13 bases between the two germline ends. DNA of the CDR3: TGTGCCAGCAGCCGGCATCGGGGGCAGCCCCAGCATTTT. This gives the protein CASSRHRGQPQHF.

The genes are TRBV5-4 and TRBJ1-2; 7 bases align to TRBD1. Trimming cost V 6 bases and J 2 bases; bases outside gene matches: 7. Per the germline V gene, CDR1 is SGHNT and CDR2 is YYREEE (reference sequence). The CDR3 has 14 amino acids. For the CDR3, the DNA is TGTGCCAGCACCGTAGGCAGGGGGAACTATGGCTACACCTTC. It encodes CASTVGRGNYGYTF.

The chain links TRBV20-1 to TRBJ2-1; unclear D gene. There are 11 residues in the CDR3. V gave up 4 bases and J gave up 3 bases, with 4 bases separating them. CDR1 DFQATT and CDR2 SNEGSKA come from the germline V gene (reference sequence). The CDR3 nucleotides are TGCAGTGCTACCTACTACAATGAGCAGTTCTTC. Protein product: CSATYYNEQFF.

The chain has TRBV10-3 and TRBJ1-4, with a weak D call TRBD1 (6 bases). This CDR3 is built from 15 residues. Germline loops: CDR1 ENHRY, CDR2 SYGVKD. V lost 1 base, J lost 2 bases, and 8 bases lay in between. The CDR3 DNA follows: TGTGCCATCAGTGAGTTAAGGGGGACTAATGAAAAACTGTTTTTT. As protein: CAISELRGTNEKLFF.

On this clone: The sample holds other DNA sequences that translate to the same CDR3. The rearrangement links TRBV29-1 to TRBJ1-1, with TRBD1 as a possible D gene (6 bases). In germline, CDR1 is SQVTM, CDR2 ANQGSEA. This CDR3 region has 12 residues. Trimming cost V 5 bases and J 4 bases, with 11 bases left between them. DNA of the CDR3: TGCAGCGTTCGTCAGGGGAGCACTGAAGCTTTCTTT. Protein: CSVRQGSTEAFF.

This clone was observed once. The chain is built from TRBV29-1 and TRBJ2-2; TRBD2 agrees at 13 bases. V lost 6 bases to trimming and J lost 4 bases; unmatched junction nucleotides: 5. This CDR3 is built from 15 residues. Per the germline V gene, CDR1 is SQVTM and CDR2 is ANQGSEA. The CDR3 reads CSVRTSGSSTGELFF. For the CDR3, the DNA is TGCAGCGTGCGGACTAGCGGGAGTAGCACCGGGGAGCTGTTTTTT.

The chain joins TRBV7-2 to TRBJ1-6; tentative D call: TRBD1 (5 bases). Germline V lookup: CDR1 SGHTA, CDR2 FQGNSA. Trimming shortened V by 3 bases and J by 4 bases, and 13 bases separated the two germline ends. The CDR3 runs to 16 residues. The DNA for the CDR3 is TGTGCCAGCAGCTTCAGGGACCCCTCATATAATTCACCCCTCCACTTT. It codes for CASSFRDPSYNSPLHF.

CDR3 sequence (DNA): TGTGCCAGCAGCTACGGGGCAGGGAGAGAGACCCAGTACTTC. It translates to CASSYGAGRETQYF. J is TRBJ2-5 and V is TRBV7-2; either TRBD1 or TRBD2 may supply D (5 bases each). V was pared by 4 bases and J by 4 bases, with 13 bases between. Germline V gene data show CDR1 as SGHTA and CDR2 as FQGNSA. This CDR3 has 14 residues.

The J gene is TRBJ2-2, the V gene TRBV13; 8 nucleotides align to TRBD1. The CDR3 runs 16 residues. From germline, CDR1 is PRHDT and CDR2 FYEKMQ (reference sequence). The J segment lost 4 bases and the V segment lost 1 base, leaving 5 bases of the junction unmatched. DNA of the CDR3: TGTGCCAGCAGCTTAGCGGGACAGGTTATCACCGGGGAGCTGTTTTTT. It is translated as CASSLAGQVITGELFF. Drawing the rest from reference TRBV13 and TRBJ2-2, the complete variable domain is AAGVIQSPRHLIKEKRETATLKCYPIPRHDTVYWYQQGPGQDPQFLISFYEKMQSDKGSIPDRFSAQQFSDYHSELNMSSLELGDSALYFCASSLAGQVITGELFFGEGSRLTVL.

The rearrangement links TRBV2 to TRBJ2-3; TRBD2 matches at 8 bases. The CDR3 covers 18 residues. CDR1 is SNHLY, CDR2 FYNNEI, per germline. The ends lost 4 bases at V and 5 bases at J; junction bases unmatched: 17. CDR3 DNA: TGTGCCAGCAGTGGGTCGGGGGGGCGGATGCGAGTAGGAGATACGCAGTATTTT. Amino acids: CASSGSGGRMRVGDTQYF.

The chain uses TRBV6-5 and TRBJ1-3, with D unresolved. Germline CDR1 reads MNHEY; CDR2 reads SVGAGI. Trimming shortened V by 7 bases and J by 3 bases, and 1 base separated the two germline ends. CDR3 length: 10 amino acids. The CDR3 bases are TGTGCCAGCAATGGAAACACCATATATTTT. Residues: CASNGNTIYF.

This clone has a handful of counts. V gene TRBV14 combines with J gene TRBJ2-3; 7 bases agree with TRBD1. Unmatched junction bases numbered 4, after V lost 3 bases and J lost 4 bases. Germline V gene lookup returns CDR1 SGHDN and CDR2 FVKESK. This CDR3 has 14 amino acids. CDR3 nucleotide sequence: TGTGCCAGCAGCCAGACAGGGTCTGCAGATACGCAGTATTTT. Translated, it gives CASSQTGSADTQYF. Looking up the rest from reference TRBV14 and TRBJ2-3 gives the full variable domain: EAGVTQFPSHSVIEKGQTVTLRCDPISGHDNLYWYRRVMGKEIKFLLHFVKESKQDESGMPNNRFLAERTGGTYSTLKVQPAELEDSGVYFCASSQTGSADTQYFGPGTRLTVL.